Listed here are 29 T cell receptor beta chains from one sample, sequenced in a study of cytomegalovirus exposure and HLA in healthy donors. The PCR was carried out with 60 Vbeta primers and 13 Jbeta primers. TCRdb keeps only in-frame clones here, not all; method: immunoSEQ multiplex PCR. Here the sample spans roughly 110,000 clones, roughly two thirds being singletons. Specimen: PBMCs. These receptors all stem from a female donor in good health and CMV-seronegative.

This sequence joins TRBV18 and TRBJ1-1; D is possibly TRBD1 (6 bases). This CDR3 region has 14 residues. Germline values: CDR1 KGHSH, CDR2 LQKENI. Trimming removed 3 bases from V and 3 bases from J, with 11 bases in between. The CDR3 loop is CASSPTGPDTEAFF. CDR3 DNA sequence: TGTGCCAGCTCACCTACAGGGCCTGACACTGAAGCTTTCTTT.

V gene TRBV14 combines with J gene TRBJ2-7; D is possibly TRBD2 (6 bases). CDR3 length: 14 residues. Per the germline V gene, CDR1 is SGHDN and CDR2 is FVKESK. With 3 bases removed from V and 2 bases from J, the gap between germline ends came to 11 bases. In DNA, the CDR3 is TGTGCCAGCAGCCAGGGGGGAATCCCCTACGAGCAGTACTTC. Amino acid sequence: CASSQGGIPYEQYF. The entire variable domain, with the rest obtained from reference TRBV14 and TRBJ2-7, is as follows: EAGVTQFPSHSVIEKGQTVTLRCDPISGHDNLYWYRRVMGKEIKFLLHFVKESKQDESGMPNNRFLAERTGGTYSTLKVQPAELEDSGVYFCASSQGGIPYEQYFGPGTRLTVT.

The gene calls are TRBV4-3 and TRBJ2-1; TRBD2 is a possible D gene (7 bases). Between the trimmed V and J ends, which lost 1 base and 6 bases, there was a span of 16 bases. Germline V gene sequence: CDR1 LGHNA, CDR2 YSLEER. CDR3 length equals 16 residues. In DNA form, the CDR3 reads TGCGCCAGCAGCCAAGTACGGGGGGCGAGTGGCAATGAGCAGTTCTTC. Protein product: CASSQVRGASGNEQFF.

This clone was found a few times. The rearrangement joins TRBV4-2 to TRBJ2-2, with 12 bases lining up with TRBD2. Germline V gene lookup returns CDR1 LGHNA and CDR2 YNFKEQ. V lost 1 base and J lost 4; bases outside the gene matches: 7. This CDR3 is built from 18 residues. The CDR3 here is CASSQATSGRLGTGELFF. CDR3 sequence (DNA): TGTGCCAGCAGCCAAGCGACTAGCGGGAGATTGGGCACCGGGGAGCTGTTTTTT.

The chain is built from TRBV30 and TRBJ1-2; 8 nucleotides align to TRBD1. This CDR3 contains 12 residues. In germline, CDR1 is GTSNPN, CDR2 SVGIG (reference sequence). The ends lost 3 bases at V and 8 bases at J; junction bases unmatched: 5. In nucleotides, the CDR3 is TGTGCCTGGAGAGCCGGGACAGGCGGCTACACCTTC. Translated, it gives CAWRAGTGGYTF.

V usage is TRBV30 and J usage is TRBJ2-7; 8 bases match TRBD1. The J segment lost 1 base and the V segment lost 2 bases, leaving 7 bases of the junction unmatched. CDR3 size: 15 residues. CDR1 GTSNPN and CDR2 SVGIG come from the germline V gene (reference sequence). The CDR3 is CAWSQTGDFSYEQYF. The DNA for the CDR3 is TGTGCCTGGAGTCAGACAGGGGACTTTTCCTACGAGCAGTACTTC.

This clone was observed a handful of times. The CDR3 reads CASSLGAGGLDIQYF. CDR3 in DNA: TGTGCCAGCAGTTTAGGGGCAGGGGGCCTGGACATTCAGTACTTC. This sequence joins TRBV28 and TRBJ2-4, with TRBD1 matching over 8 bases. V shed 2 bases and J 8 bases; nucleotides not matched to a gene: 8. The V gene's germline CDR1 is MDHEN and CDR2 SYDVKM. This CDR3 region has 15 residues.

In this sample, this clone turned up a few times. The V and J genes are TRBV5-5 and TRBJ1-1; 8 positions agree with TRBD1. Unmatched junction bases numbered 7, after V lost 0 bases and J lost 0 bases. Germline assignment: CDR1 SGHKS and CDR2 YYEKEE (reference sequence). CDR3 length equals 17 residues. The CDR3 protein is CASSLDGQGRMNTEAFF. CDR3 coding DNA: TGTGCCAGCAGCTTGGACGGACAGGGACGCATGAACACTGAAGCTTTCTTT.

The chain has TRBV29-1 and TRBJ2-7, with 7 bases fitting TRBD2. The CDR3 is made up of 15 amino acids. The V segment lost 1 base and the J segment 7 bases; nucleotides outside the gene matches: 13. CDR1 and CDR2 from the germline V gene are SQVTM and ANQGSEA. The CDR3 spells CSVEVPGTGRGEQYF. CDR3 coding DNA: TGCAGCGTTGAAGTGCCGGGGACCGGGCGGGGGGAGCAGTACTTC.

The chain links TRBV28 to TRBJ1-4, with D perhaps matching TRBD1 (5 bases). Per germline, CDR1 MDHEN and CDR2 SYDVKM. The CDR3 runs to 14 residues. The germline V and J ends were trimmed by 2 bases and 3 bases, with 7 bases remaining between them. CDR3 coding DNA: TGTGCCAGCAGTTTACAGACAGCTAATGAAAAACTGTTTTTT. The encoded protein is CASSLQTANEKLFF.

Here the CDR3 reads CASSLEVGAYGYTF. The CDR3 DNA reads TGTGCCAGCAGCTTAGAGGTCGGAGCATATGGCTACACCTTC. The chain has TRBV11-2 and TRBJ1-2; D ambiguous. Trimming removed 0 bases at V and 5 bases at J, with 10 bases between. This CDR3 region has 14 residues. Germline CDR1 SGHAT, CDR2 FQNNGV.

The chain is built from TRBV27 and TRBJ2-7, with 8 nucleotides matching TRBD2. V was pared by 8 bases and J by 3 bases, with 9 bases of the junction left unmatched. Germline CDR1 and CDR2: MNHEY and SMNVEV (reference sequence). The CDR3 has 14 residues. As DNA, the CDR3 is TGTGCCAGCTCTTGGCGGGGGGCGGGCTACGAGCAGTACTTC. The encoded protein is CASSWRGAGYEQYF.

In this sample, this clone turned up once. The genes are TRBV10-3 and TRBJ2-7, with 11 positions matching TRBD2. Germline V gene sequence: CDR1 ENHRY, CDR2 SYGVKD. CDR3 length: 16 residues. The J segment lost 4 bases and the V segment lost 0 bases, leaving 5 bases of the junction unmatched. The DNA for the CDR3 is TGTGCCATCAGTGAGTCAACTAGCGGGAGATTTTACGAGCAGTACTTC. Its protein product is CAISESTSGRFYEQYF.

The chain links TRBV7-2 to TRBJ2-1, with D maybe TRBD2 (5 bases). The CDR3 is 16 residues long. Trimming shortened V by 1 base and J by 3 bases, and 13 bases separated the two germline ends. The germline CDR1 and CDR2 sequences are SGHTA and FQGNSA. The CDR3 nucleotides read TGTGCCAGCAGCTTAGTTGGGCTAGCTGACTACAATGAGCAGTTCTTC. Translation: CASSLVGLADYNEQFF.

The chain uses TRBV2 and TRBJ1-5, with 11 bases lining up with TRBD1. V shed 0 bases, J shed 5 bases, and the junction held 12 bases outside the gene matches. This CDR3 region has 19 residues. CDR1 SNHLY and CDR2 FYNNEI come from the germline V gene. CDR3: CASSEALGTGGIWDQPQHF. DNA for the CDR3: TGTGCCAGCAGTGAAGCGCTAGGGACAGGGGGTATTTGGGATCAGCCCCAGCATTTT.

As to this clone: One end of the junction is discordant with germline, which a read error may explain. The chain employs TRBV7-9 and TRBJ1-1; D possibly corresponds to TRBD1 (5 bases). Germline CDR1 and CDR2: SEHNR and FQNEAQ (reference sequence). There are 12 residues in the CDR3. The DNA of the CDR3 is TGTTCCAGCAGTTCGTCGTCAGGGGAAGCTTTCTTT. It yields the protein CSSSSSSGEAFF.

CDR3 region: CASSIASGRSYNEQFF. The CDR3 bases are TGTGCCAGTAGTATAGCTAGCGGGAGGTCCTACAATGAGCAGTTCTTC. The rearrangement links TRBV19 to TRBJ2-1, with TRBD2 identical over 11 bases. The CDR3 length is 16 residues. Per the germline V gene, CDR1 is LNHDA and CDR2 is SQIVND (reference sequence). The ends lost 1 base at V and 1 base at J; junction bases unmatched: 0. The whole variable domain, remainder taken from reference TRBV19 and TRBJ2-1, is DGGITQSPKYLFRKEGQNVTLSCEQNLNHDAMYWYRQDPGQGLRLIYYSQIVNDFQKGDIAEGYSVSREKKESFPLTVTSAQKNPTAFYLCASSIASGRSYNEQFFGPGTRLTVL.

The rearrangement uses TRBV28 and TRBJ1-5; D is perhaps TRBD1 (6 bases). The V end was cut by 5 bases, the J end by 9 bases, with 20 bases between. There are 15 residues in the CDR3. Germline V lookup: CDR1 MDHEN, CDR2 SYDVKM. The CDR3 sequence: CASSPRGAGLTPQHF. The CDR3 nucleotides are TGTGCCAGCAGTCCTCGGGGGGCAGGACTGACGCCCCAGCATTTT.

J is TRBJ1-1 and V is TRBV6-1; 7 nucleotides line up with TRBD1. The CDR3 is 16 residues long. The V and J ends lost 1 base and 0 bases, in that order; junction bases with no gene match: 5. CDR1 MNHNS and CDR2 SASEGT come from the germline V gene. The CDR3, as DNA: TGTGCCAGCAGTGAAGGACAGGGTCGGGTGAACACTGAAGCTTTCTTT. Its protein product is CASSEGQGRVNTEAFF.

The table lists this clone with a count of one. The chain employs TRBV6-5 and TRBJ2-7; D ambiguous. V shed 9 bases and J shed 6 bases, with 15 bases lying between them. CDR3 length equals 12 residues. CDR1 and CDR2 (germline): MNHEY, SVGAGI. The CDR3 DNA reads as TGTGCCAGTAATCCTCCTACGGGCGAGCAGTACTTC. It is translated as CASNPPTGEQYF.

DNA for the CDR3: TGTGCCAGCAGCTTACGTGGCGGAGCTACCTACGAGCAGTACTTC. Residues: CASSLRGGATYEQYF. V usage is TRBV11-2 and J usage is TRBJ2-7; D is ambiguous. Trimming left V 2 bases short and J 2 bases short, with 13 bases between. Germline CDR1 and CDR2: SGHAT and FQNNGV. This CDR3 has 15 residues.

V and J are TRBV4-1 and TRBJ1-1, with D possibly matching TRBD1 (6 bases). The germline gives CDR1 MGHRA, CDR2 YSYEKL. V lost 1 base to trimming and J lost 0 bases, with 30 bases between them. The CDR3 contains 22 residues. The CDR3 reads CASSQAGLGQGMALTMNTEAFF. The CDR3, as DNA: TGCGCCAGCAGCCAAGCTGGCTTAGGGCAGGGGATGGCCCTAACGATGAACACTGAAGCTTTCTTT.

The chain combines TRBV7-2 with TRBJ2-5; 7 bases align to TRBD2. CDR3 length: 14 amino acids. Germline V CDR1 and CDR2: SGHTA, FQGNSA. The V gene end was trimmed by 0 bases and the J gene end by 5 bases; junction bases not matched to a gene: 3. The CDR3 coding sequence is TGTGCCAGCAGCTTAGCGGGAGGGGATGAGACCCAGTACTTC. Encoded protein: CASSLAGGDETQYF.

CDR3 sequence: CASSVEGTPGNTIYF. DNA of the CDR3: TGTGCCAGCAGCGTAGAGGGGACACCTGGAAACACCATATATTTT. The chain has TRBV9 and TRBJ1-3, with D maybe TRBD1 (6 bases). The germline gives CDR1 SGDLS, CDR2 YYNGEE. V was shortened by 0 bases and J by 2 bases, with 9 bases between the two germline ends. The CDR3 extends over 15 amino acids.

The rearrangement links TRBV30 to TRBJ2-7; D is uncertain. The CDR3 sequence is 14 residues long. V lost 4 bases and J 0 bases, leaving 13 bases between the germline ends. Germline V gives CDR1 GTSNPN, CDR2 SVGIG (reference sequence). The CDR3 spells CAWMRRGNSYEQYF. DNA for the CDR3: TGTGCCTGGATGAGGCGCGGTAACTCCTACGAGCAGTACTTC.

V gene TRBV21-1 combines with J gene TRBJ2-1; the table assigns TRBD2, which was not confirmed against the DNA. TRBV21-1 constitutes a pseudogene. CDR3 size: 17 residues. CDR3 sequence (DNA): TGTGCCAGCAGCAAAGTAACTAGCGGGAGGGCTGGGAATGAGCAGTTCTTC. This encodes CASSKVTSGRAGNEQFF.

This clone was observed a few times. The chain links TRBV9 to TRBJ2-2, with 7 bases identical to TRBD1. CDR1 SGDLS and CDR2 YYNGEE come from the germline V gene. The CDR3 is made up of 12 amino acids. The V segment lost 5 bases and the J segment 6 bases; nucleotides outside the gene matches: 1. For the CDR3, the DNA is TGTGCCAGCAGTCAGGGGGCCGGGGAGCTGTTTTTT. Protein: CASSQGAGELFF.

This chain connects TRBV10-1 to TRBJ2-7, with 8 positions matching TRBD2. Per the germline V gene, CDR1 is WNHNN and CDR2 is SYGVQD (reference sequence). J gave up 6 bases and V 6 bases, and 10 bases lay outside the gene matches. CDR3 length: 14 residues. The CDR3 is CASSDGTRDIEQYF. Here the CDR3 DNA reads TGCGCCAGCAGCGATGGGACTAGGGACATCGAGCAGTACTTC.

This chain links TRBV19 with TRBJ2-5; D gene uncertain. Germline CDR1 LNHDA, CDR2 SQIVND (reference sequence). V was shortened by 5 bases and J by 4 bases, with 8 bases between the two germline ends. The CDR3 is made up of 12 amino acids. The CDR3 reads CASSPYGETQYF. CDR3 nucleotides: TGTGCCAGTAGTCCCTATGGAGAGACCCAGTACTTC.